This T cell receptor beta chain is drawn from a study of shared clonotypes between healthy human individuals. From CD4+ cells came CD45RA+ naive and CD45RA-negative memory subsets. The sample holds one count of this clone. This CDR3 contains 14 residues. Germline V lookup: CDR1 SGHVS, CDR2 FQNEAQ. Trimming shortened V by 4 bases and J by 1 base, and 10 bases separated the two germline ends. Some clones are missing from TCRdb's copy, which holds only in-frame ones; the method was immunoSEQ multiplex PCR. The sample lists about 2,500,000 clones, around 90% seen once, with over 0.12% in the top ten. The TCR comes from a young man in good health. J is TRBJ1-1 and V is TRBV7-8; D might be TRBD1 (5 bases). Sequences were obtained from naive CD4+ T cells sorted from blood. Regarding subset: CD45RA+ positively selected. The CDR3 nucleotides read TGTGCCAGCAGCTCCAGGGAGGCGAACACTGAAGCTTTCTTT. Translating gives CASSSREANTEAFF.